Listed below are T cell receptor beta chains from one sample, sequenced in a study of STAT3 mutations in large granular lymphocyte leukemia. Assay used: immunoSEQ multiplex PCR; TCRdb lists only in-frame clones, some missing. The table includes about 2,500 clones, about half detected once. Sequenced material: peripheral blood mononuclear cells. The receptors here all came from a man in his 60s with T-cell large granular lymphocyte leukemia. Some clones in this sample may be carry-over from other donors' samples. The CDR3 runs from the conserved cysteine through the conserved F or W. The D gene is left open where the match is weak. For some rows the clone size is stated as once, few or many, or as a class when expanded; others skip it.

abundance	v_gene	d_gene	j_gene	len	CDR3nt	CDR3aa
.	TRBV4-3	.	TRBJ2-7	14	TGCGCCAGCAGCCTTAGGACGGGGGACTACGAGCAGTACTTC	CASSLRTGDYEQYF
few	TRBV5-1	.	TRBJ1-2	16	TGCGCCAGCAGCTTGGGGAGACAGGATTCTAACTATGGCTACACCTTC	CASSLGRQDSNYGYTF
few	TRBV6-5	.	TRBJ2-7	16	TGTGCCAGCAGTTACTCCCCACCTGGTATCGCCTACGAGCAGTACTTC	CASSYSPPGIAYEQYF
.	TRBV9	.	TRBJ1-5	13	TGTGCCAGCAGCGTAGCAGGGGATCAGCCCCAGCATTTT	CASSVAGDQPQHF
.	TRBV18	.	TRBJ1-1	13	TGTGCCAGCTCACCACCGGGGAACACTGAAGCTTTCTTT	CASSPPGNTEAFF
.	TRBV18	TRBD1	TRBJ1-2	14	TGTGCCAGCTCACTGGGACAGGGGATTGGTGGCTACACCTTC	CASSLGQGIGGYTF
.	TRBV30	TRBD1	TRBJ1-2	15	TGTGCCTGGAGTCCTATGGGGACAGTCGCCTATGGCTACACCTTC	CAWSPMGTVAYGYTF
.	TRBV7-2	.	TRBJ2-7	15	TGTGCCAGCAGCTTAGCGGGGCAGGAGGTCTACGAGCAGTACTTC	CASSLAGQEVYEQYF
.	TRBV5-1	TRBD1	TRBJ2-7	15	TGCGCCAGCAGCTCAGGGACAGGAGGAAACTACGAGCAGTACTTC	CASSSGTGGNYEQYF
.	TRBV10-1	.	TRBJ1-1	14	TGCGCCTCTGGTCCAGGGAAGAGGGACACTGAAGCTTTCTTT	CASGPGKRDTEAFF
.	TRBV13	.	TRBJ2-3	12	TGTGCCAGCAGCTTATACGGGGATACGCAGTATTTT	CASSLYGDTQYF
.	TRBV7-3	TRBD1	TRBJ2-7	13	TGTGCCAGCAGCCAATGGGACAGGGGCGAGCAGTACTTC	CASSQWDRGEQYF
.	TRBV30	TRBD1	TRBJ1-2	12	TGTGCCTGGAGTCCAACAGGGGTCGGCTACACCTTC	CAWSPTGVGYTF
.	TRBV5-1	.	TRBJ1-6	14	TGCGCCAGCAGCTTGGGCAGGGGCAATTCACCCCTCCACTTT	CASSLGRGNSPLHF
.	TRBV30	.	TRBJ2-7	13	TGTGCCTGGCAGGATTGGGGCTCCTACGAGCAGTACTTC	CAWQDWGSYEQYF
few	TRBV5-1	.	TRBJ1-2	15	TGCGCCAGCAGCTTTGGCGGCGGAGCTAACTATGGCTACACCTTC	CASSFGGGANYGYTF
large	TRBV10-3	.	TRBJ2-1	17	TGTGCCATCAGTGAGTTTCCAGGGGGGCAGACTAGCGATGAGCAGTTCTTC	CAISEFPGGQTSDEQFF
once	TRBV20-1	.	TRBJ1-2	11	TGCAGTGCCCCGGGGGCCTCTGGCTACACCTTC	CSAPGASGYTF
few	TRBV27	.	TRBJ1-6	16	TGTGCCAGCAGTCCTAACCCTACGGGTTTAAGTTCACCCCTCCACTTT	CASSPNPTGLSSPLHF
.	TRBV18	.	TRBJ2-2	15	TGTGCCAGCTCACCACCCATGACAAACCTCCGGGAGCTGTTTTTT	CASSPPMTNLRELFF
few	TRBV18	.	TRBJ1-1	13	TGTGCCAGCTCACTTACAAGGAACACTGAAGCTTTCTTT	CASSLTRNTEAFF
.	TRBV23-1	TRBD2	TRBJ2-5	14	TGCGCCAGCAGAAAGGGGAGGGACGGCGAGACCCAGTACTTC	CASRKGRDGETQYF
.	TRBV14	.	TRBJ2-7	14	TGTGCCAGCAGCCCGGACACTAGCTCCTACGAGCAGTACTTC	CASSPDTSSYEQYF
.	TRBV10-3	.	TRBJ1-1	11	TGTGCCATCGGCTGGAACACTGAAGCTTTCTTT	CAIGWNTEAFF
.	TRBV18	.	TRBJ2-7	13	TGTGCCAGCTCACCAGGGGGGTCGGACGAGCAGTACTTC	CASSPGGSDEQYF
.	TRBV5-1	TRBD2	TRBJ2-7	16	TGCGCCAGCAGCCCGGATAGCGGGGGGAATCCCTACGAGCAGTACTTC	CASSPDSGGNPYEQYF
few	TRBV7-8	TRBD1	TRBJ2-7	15	TGTGCCAGCAGCTTAGCGCAAGGGGGCTATTACGAGCAGTACTTC	CASSLAQGGYYEQYF
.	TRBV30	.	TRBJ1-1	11	TGTGCCTGGTTATGGAACACTGAAGCTTTCTTT	CAWLWNTEAFF
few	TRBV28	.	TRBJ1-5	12	TGTGCCAGCAGTTTTGGTAATCAGCCCCAGCATTTT	CASSFGNQPQHF
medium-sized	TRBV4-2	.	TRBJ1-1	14	TGTGCCAGCAGCCCTGACCTTGGGGCCACTGAAGCTTTCTTT	CASSPDLGATEAFF
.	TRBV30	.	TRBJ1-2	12	TGTGCCTGGAGTGTACTAGGGCCTGGCTACACCTTC	CAWSVLGPGYTF
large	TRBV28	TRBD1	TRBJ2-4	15	TGTGCCAGCAGTTTACACAGGGGTGTCAAAAACATTCAGTACTTC	CASSLHRGVKNIQYF
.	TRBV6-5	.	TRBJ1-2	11	TGTGCCACCGGGGCAGGGGCGGGCTACACCTTC	CATGAGAGYTF
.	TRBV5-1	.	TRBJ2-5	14	TGCGCCAGCAGCCCCTTTTCGGGCCTAGAGACCCAGTACTTC	CASSPFSGLETQYF
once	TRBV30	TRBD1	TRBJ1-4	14	TGTGCCTGGAGCCCGACAGGGATTCGGGAAAAACTGTTTTTT	CAWSPTGIREKLFF
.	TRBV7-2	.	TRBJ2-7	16	TGTGCCAGCAGCTTAAGGGGCGTGGAGAGCTCCTACGAGCAGTACTTC	CASSLRGVESSYEQYF
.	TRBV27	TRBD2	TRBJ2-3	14	TGTGCCAGCTATAGCGGGGGGGCATGGGATACGCAGTATTTT	CASYSGGAWDTQYF
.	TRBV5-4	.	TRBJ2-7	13	TGTGCCAGCAGCTCCCGAAGGGACTACGAGCAGTACTTC	CASSSRRDYEQYF
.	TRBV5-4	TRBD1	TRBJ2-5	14	TGTGCCAGCAGCTTGAAGACAGGGGAAGAGACCCAGTACTTC	CASSLKTGEETQYF
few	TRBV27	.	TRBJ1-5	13	TGTGCCAGCAGTCTCAGTGCTAATCAGCCCCAGCATTTT	CASSLSANQPQHF
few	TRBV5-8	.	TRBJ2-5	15	TGTGCCAGCAGCTTGGTAAGGCGGAACCAAGAGACCCAGTACTTC	CASSLVRRNQETQYF
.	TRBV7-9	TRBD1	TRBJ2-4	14	TGTGCCAGCAGCTTAGGAGGGGGCGCGGACATTCAGTACTTC	CASSLGGGADIQYF
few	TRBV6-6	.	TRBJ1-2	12	TGTGCCAGCAGTGACGCTCCCCCTGGCTACACCTTC	CASSDAPPGYTF
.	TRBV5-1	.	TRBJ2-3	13	TGCGCCAGCAGCGCGGGGACTTCAGATACGCAGTATTTT	CASSAGTSDTQYF
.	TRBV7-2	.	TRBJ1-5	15	TGTGCCAGCAGCTTAGAGCGAGGCCTCTCTCAGCCCCAGCATTTT	CASSLERGLSQPQHF
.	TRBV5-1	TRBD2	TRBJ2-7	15	TGCGCCAGCAGCTCAGCGGGGGGTATATCCTACGAGCAGTACTTC	CASSSAGGISYEQYF
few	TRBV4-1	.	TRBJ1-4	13	TGCGCCAGCAGCCAAGCGACACGAGAAAAACTGTTTTTT	CASSQATREKLFF
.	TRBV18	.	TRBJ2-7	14	TGTGCCAGCTCATCCCTCGGGGGGCGCCGGGAGCAGTACTTC	CASSSLGGRREQYF
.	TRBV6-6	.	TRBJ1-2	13	TGTGCCAGCAGTGGGGACATTAACTATGGCTACACCTTC	CASSGDINYGYTF
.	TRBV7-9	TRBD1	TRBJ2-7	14	TGTGCCAGCAGCCGGCTGGGACAGCGCTACGAGCAGTACTTC	CASSRLGQRYEQYF
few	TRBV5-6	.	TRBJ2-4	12	TGTGCCAGCAGCAGAAGACAGGCCCTGGGGTACTTC	CASSRRQALGYF
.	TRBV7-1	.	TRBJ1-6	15	TGTGCCAGCAGCTTAAGGGAGGCCAGGGATTCACCCCTCCACTTT	CASSLREARDSPLHF
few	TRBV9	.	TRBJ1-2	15	TGTGCCAGCAGCGTAGGAGGGGGTGGGAACTATGGCTACACCTTC	CASSVGGGGNYGYTF